This passage covers 11 T cell receptor beta chains from one sample sequenced in a study of cytomegalovirus exposure and HLA in healthy donors. With 60 Vbeta and 13 Jbeta primers, the PCR was carried out. Profiled with immunoSEQ multiplex PCR; TCRdb holds only in-frame clones, not every one. The table includes some 120,000 clones, over 8% detected once. Sequencing was carried out using PBMCs. These receptors originate from a man aged 35-49 years in good health and CMV-seronegative.

This clone was detected only a few times. The chain uses TRBV30 and TRBJ2-7, with D possibly TRBD1 on 5 matching bases. This CDR3 comprises 12 residues. Trimming took 4 bases from V and 1 from J, leaving 8 bases between them. Germline V gene sequence: CDR1 GTSNPN, CDR2 SVGIG (reference sequence). The CDR3: CAWIDSSYEQYF. The CDR3 nucleotides read TGTGCCTGGATAGACAGTTCCTACGAGCAGTACTTC.

This clone was counted between two and nine times. The chain combines TRBV23-1 with TRBJ1-5; 9 bases are a match to TRBD1. TRBV23-1 is an ORF, and what it does is uncertain. V was pared by 6 bases and J by 0 bases, with 15 bases of the junction left unmatched. This CDR3 comprises 19 residues. In DNA, the CDR3 is TGCGCCAGCAGGGGACAGGGACATACGTTTTTGGATAGCAATCAGCCCCAGCATTTT. As protein: CASRGQGHTFLDSNQPQHF.

The rearrangement joins TRBV7-9 to TRBJ1-1; the match to TRBD1 covers 7 bases. V shed 6 bases, J shed 8 bases, and the junction held 6 bases outside the gene matches. The CDR3 covers 12 residues. CDR1 is SEHNR and CDR2 is FQNEAQ in the germline V gene (reference sequence). CDR3 sequence (DNA): TGTGCCAGCAGTCCCGGAGGGGGCGAAGCTTTCTTT. Protein product: CASSPGGGEAFF.

The rearrangement joins TRBV7-6 to TRBJ1-2, with D perhaps TRBD1 (5 bases). The CDR3 has 14 amino acids. Per germline, CDR1 SGHVS and CDR2 FNYEAQ. The V gene lost 5 bases and the J gene lost 5 bases, with 15 bases spanning the gap. The CDR3 reads CASSPRGGAYGYTF. For the CDR3, the DNA is TGTGCCAGCAGCCCTCGGGGGGGTGCGTATGGCTACACCTTC. The entire variable domain, with the rest obtained from reference TRBV7-6 and TRBJ1-2, is as follows: GAGVSQSPRYKVTKRGQDVALRCDPISGHVSLYWYRQALGQGPEFLTYFNYEAQQDKSGLPNDRFSAERPEGSISTLTIQRTEQRDSAMYRCASSPRGGAYGYTFGSGTRLTVV.

This clone was counted a few times. CDR3 bases: TGTGCCAGCAGCCCTCTCCGGGACAGTAAAGAGACCCAGTACTTC. It is translated as CASSPLRDSKETQYF. The V gene is TRBV11-2, the J gene TRBJ2-5; 7 bases map to TRBD1. The V and J ends lost 5 bases and 3 bases, in that order; junction bases with no gene match: 9. CDR3 size: 15 residues. The germline gives CDR1 SGHAT, CDR2 FQNNGV.

The chain links TRBV6-5 to TRBJ2-2; perhaps TRBD1 as D (5 bases). Germline assignment: CDR1 MNHEY and CDR2 SVGAGI. The CDR3 is 13 amino acids. V dropped 6 bases and J dropped 8 bases, with 13 bases sitting between them. The CDR3 loop is CASSHPQGGELFF. CDR3 coding DNA: TGTGCCAGCAGCCACCCCCAGGGAGGGGAGCTGTTTTTT.

This clone has a handful of counts. The V call is TRBV19, the J call TRBJ2-2, with TRBD2 identical over 13 bases. V dropped 5 bases and J dropped 2; count of bases not matched to a gene: 5. The CDR3 spans 17 residues. Germline V gene data show CDR1 as LNHDA and CDR2 as SQIVND (reference sequence). The DNA of the CDR3 is TGTGCCAGTAGTCACGGACTAGCGGGGGACAACACCGGGGAGCTGTTTTTT. Translating gives CASSHGLAGDNTGELFF.

This clone has a handful of counts. This chain connects TRBV6-1 to TRBJ2-1, with 8 bases aligning to TRBD2. The V gene's germline CDR1 is MNHNS and CDR2 SASEGT. Unmatched junction bases numbered 10, after V lost 2 bases and J lost 7 bases. The CDR3 covers 16 residues. CDR3 loop: CASSEIRRGARNEQFF. The CDR3 coding sequence is TGTGCCAGCAGTGAAATTAGGCGGGGGGCGAGAAATGAGCAGTTCTTC.

The table lists this clone with a few counts. The V call is TRBV5-1, the J call TRBJ2-7, with 8 bases lining up with TRBD2. Germline loops: CDR1 SGHRS, CDR2 YFSETQ. V shed 0 bases, J shed 1 base, and the junction held 6 bases outside the gene matches. The CDR3 consists of 16 residues. The CDR3 coding sequence is TGCGCCAGCAGCTTGGGTAGACAGCGGGGGTCCTACGAGCAGTACTTC. Residues: CASSLGRQRGSYEQYF.

This clone has more than one count but fewer than ten. The V call is TRBV5-6, the J call TRBJ2-1; perhaps TRBD2 as D (5 bases). V lost 2 bases to trimming and J lost 0 bases, with 6 bases between them. The germline CDR1 and CDR2 sequences are SGHDT and YYEEEE. This CDR3 spans 14 amino acids. This chain's CDR3 is CASSLGSSYNEQFF. The CDR3, as DNA: TGTGCCAGCAGCTTAGGGAGCTCCTACAATGAGCAGTTCTTC.

The chain has TRBV5-1 and TRBJ1-5; the D gene is possibly TRBD1 (5 bases). Trimming cost V 4 bases and J 4 bases, with 12 bases left between them. This CDR3 comprises 14 residues. Germline loops: CDR1 SGHRS, CDR2 YFSETQ. The CDR3 sequence: CASSDGGGNQPQHF. In nucleotides, the CDR3 is TGCGCCAGCAGCGATGGGGGAGGGAATCAGCCCCAGCATTTT. The whole variable domain, remainder taken from reference TRBV5-1 and TRBJ1-5, is KAGVTQTPRYLIKTRGQQVTLSCSPISGHRSVSWYQQTPGQGLQFLFEYFSETQRNKGNFPGRFSGRQFSNSRSEMNVSTLELGDSALYLCASSDGGGNQPQHFGDGTRLSIL.